Presented here are 8 T cell receptor beta chains from one specimen sequenced in a study of neoadjuvant anti-PD-1 for oral cavity cancer. Clones were read by immunoSEQ multiplex PCR, and TCRdb kept only the in-frame ones, dropping some. The table includes some 10,000 clones, roughly three fifths detected once. Noted time point: after neoadjuvant nivolumab, at surgical resection. Specimen: PBMCs, collected after nivolumab (anti-PD-1) treatment. The receptors derive from a person between 40 and 85 years old with oral cavity squamous cell carcinoma.

This chain joins TRBV5-6 and TRBJ2-3; D remains unclear. Per the germline V gene, CDR1 is SGHDT and CDR2 is YYEEEE. CDR3 size: 16 residues. Trimming took off 1 base at V and 0 bases at J, with 12 bases between the two ends. In nucleotides, the CDR3 is TGTGCCAGCAGCTTGAGGAGTGCGTATAGCACAGATACGCAGTATTTT. Amino acid sequence: CASSLRSAYSTDTQYF.

This clone was counted once. This chain connects TRBV5-8 to TRBJ1-6; D gene ambiguous. Germline loops: CDR1 SGHTS, CDR2 YDEGEE. The CDR3 runs 14 residues. With 0 bases removed from V and 6 bases from J, the gap between germline ends came to 7 bases. The DNA for the CDR3 is TGTGCCAGCAGCTTGGGGGTAGGTAATTCACCCCTCCACTTT. The encoded protein is CASSLGVGNSPLHF.

V gene TRBV7-2 combines with J gene TRBJ2-4; 10 bases fit TRBD2. CDR1 and CDR2 from the germline V gene are SGHTA and FQGNSA. V dropped 4 bases and J dropped 9; count of bases not matched to a gene: 9. The length of the CDR3 is 15 residues. This CDR3 reads CASSSSGGVHGIQYF. CDR3 nucleotides: TGTGCCAGCAGCTCTAGCGGGGGCGTGCATGGCATTCAGTACTTC.

The chain combines TRBV5-4 with TRBJ1-2, with TRBD1 matching over 10 bases. The V gene's germline CDR1 is SGHNT and CDR2 YYREEE (reference sequence). With V trimmed by 0 bases and J by 5 bases, 7 bases remained unmatched. There are 16 residues in the CDR3. The CDR3 DNA is TGTGCCAGCAGCTTGGGGGACAGGGGAGGGGTTTATGGCTACACCTTC. Translating gives CASSLGDRGGVYGYTF.

The chain combines TRBV6-1 with TRBJ2-3, with TRBD2 matching 8 bases. J was trimmed by 8 bases and V by 1 base; bases with no gene match: 8. Germline loops: CDR1 MNHNS, CDR2 SASEGT. CDR3 length: 15 residues. This chain's CDR3 is CASSEVGRAEGTQYF. The DNA for the CDR3 is TGTGCCAGCAGTGAAGTCGGGAGGGCCGAGGGTACGCAGTATTTT.

This clone was seen a few times. The rearrangement links TRBV5-6 to TRBJ1-2, with D possibly matching TRBD1 (5 bases). This CDR3 contains 14 residues. Trimming took off 5 bases at V and 4 bases at J, with 15 bases between the two ends. CDR1 SGHDT and CDR2 YYEEEE come from the germline V gene. The CDR3 loop reads CASRDRAAFYGYTF. Here the CDR3 DNA reads TGTGCCAGCAGAGACAGAGCAGCGTTCTATGGCTACACCTTC.

The J gene is TRBJ1-2, the V gene TRBV6-5; 7 positions agree with TRBD1. V lost 6 bases, J lost 4 bases, and 5 bases stayed unmatched. Germline CDR1 MNHEY, CDR2 SVGAGI. The CDR3 contains 13 residues. The CDR3 protein is CASRGTALYGYTF. CDR3 DNA sequence: TGTGCCAGCAGGGGGACAGCTCTCTATGGCTACACCTTC.

This rearrangement joins TRBV28 to TRBJ2-7; D is unclear. The CDR3 contains 14 residues. V was cut by 5 bases and J by 0 bases, with 11 bases left in between. Germline V CDR1 and CDR2: MDHEN, SYDVKM. CDR3 DNA: TGTGCCAGCAGTGGGGTTTCAAGCTCCTACGAGCAGTACTTC. This translates into CASSGVSSSYEQYF.